The 21 T cell receptor beta chains reported below all come from one sample, sequenced in a study of T cells in Graves' hyperthyroidism and ophthalmopathy. Amplification yielded TCR beta CDR3 regions, with RNA transcripts as the source. During a first-round RT-PCR of the TCR CDR3, the HTBI primer set was used. A single record per CDR3 protein comes from TCRdb applying MiXCR to the multiplex PCR reads. This table holds about 540,000 distinct CDR3 sequences, 40% to 55% found once. What was sequenced was peripheral blood or thyroid tissue (not recorded which). These receptors were obtained from a woman between 18 and 29 years old with Graves' hyperthyroidism.

The sample holds many counts of this clonotype. This rearrangement joins TRBV10-3 to TRBJ2-5; D may be TRBD1 (5 bases). The CDR3 is made up of 13 amino acids. Per germline, CDR1 ENHRY and CDR2 SYGVKD. Trimming shortened V by 3 bases and J by 5 bases, and 10 bases separated the two germline ends. DNA for the CDR3: TGTGCCATCAGTGAAGGGGTACGGGAGACCCAGTACTTC. Protein product: CAISEGVRETQYF.

This clonotype turned up a few times. The rearrangement uses TRBV7-9 and TRBJ1-3; weak D call: TRBD1 (5 bases). CDR1 and CDR2 (germline): SEHNR, FQNEAQ (reference sequence). This CDR3 is 17 amino acids long. V was shortened by 7 bases and J by 4 bases, with 23 bases between the two germline ends. The CDR3 DNA reads TGTGCCAGCACCCTCGTTTTCGGGACCTATCTGGGAAACACCATATATTTT. Its protein is CASTLVFGTYLGNTIYF.

A remark on this clonotype: This could be a read error, since a much larger clone is one nucleotide away. The chain has TRBV10-3 and TRBJ1-1; D remains unclear. CDR1 and CDR2 (germline): ENHRY, SYGVKD. The CDR3 is 13 residues long. The V end lost 3 bases, the J end lost 11 bases, and 16 bases lay between the germline ends. In DNA form, the CDR3 reads TGTGCCATCAGTGATAGGGCGAGAGGAGAGGCTTTCTTT. It codes for CAISDRARGEAFF.

The V gene is TRBV9, the J gene TRBJ1-5; 8 bases are shared with TRBD1. The CDR3 extends over 14 amino acids. Trimming took 7 bases from V and 7 from J; bases not matched to a gene: 10. CDR1 is SGDLS and CDR2 is YYNGEE in the germline V gene. The CDR3 nucleotides read TGTGCCAGCTCCAGGGGGCAGGGAACGCAGCCCCAGCATTTT. This codes for CASSRGQGTQPQHF.

The rearrangement links TRBV5-1 to TRBJ2-5, with unresolved D. This CDR3 spans 10 amino acids. Deletions cut 4 bases from V and 7 bases from J, with 5 bases between. Germline-derived CDR1 and CDR2 are SGHRS and YFSETQ. CDR3 sequence reads: CASSGWTQYF. The CDR3 region has the DNA TGCGCCAGCAGCGGCTGGACCCAGTACTTC. Full variable domain (outside the CDR3, taken from reference TRBV5-1 and TRBJ2-5): KAGVTQTPRYLIKTRGQQVTLSCSPISGHRSVSWYQQTPGQGLQFLFEYFSETQRNKGNFPGRFSGRQFSNSRSEMNVSTLELGDSALYLCASSGWTQYFGPGTRLLVL.

The V call is TRBV10-3, the J call TRBJ2-5; weak D call: TRBD2 (5 bases). The CDR3 length is 14 residues. Germline CDR1 is ENHRY and CDR2 is SYGVKD. The germline V and J ends were trimmed by 10 bases and 5 bases, with 20 bases remaining between them. The CDR3 loop reads CASSPAVTGETQYF. CDR3 sequence (DNA): TGTGCCAGCTCACCTGCGGTGACGGGGGAGACCCAGTACTTC.

This clonotype was seen at least ten times. The genes are TRBV25-1 and TRBJ2-2; D unclear. Trimming stripped 6 bases from V and 1 base from J, with 6 bases between. The CDR3 is made up of 13 amino acids. Germline values: CDR1 MGHDK, CDR2 SYGVNS. The CDR3 sequence: CASRSRNTGELFF. CDR3 DNA sequence: TGTGCCAGCAGATCACGGAACACCGGGGAGCTGTTTTTT.

CDR3 sequence reads: CAITEGGHNSPLHF. As DNA, the CDR3 is TGTGCCATCACCGAGGGAGGGCATAATTCACCCCTCCACTTT. The V gene is TRBV10-3, the J gene TRBJ1-6; D not resolved. Trimming left V 7 bases short and J 5 bases short, with 12 bases between. This CDR3 is 14 amino acids long. Germline CDR1 ENHRY, CDR2 SYGVKD.

CDR3: CASSLGRGQGLNYGYTF. CDR3 DNA: TGTGCCAGCAGCTTAGGGAGGGGACAGGGTTTGAACTATGGCTACACCTTC. The chain joins TRBV11-2 to TRBJ1-2, with 9 nucleotides matching TRBD1. The V gene end was trimmed by 1 base and the J gene end by 2 bases; junction bases not matched to a gene: 8. Germline lookup yields CDR1 SGHAT and CDR2 FQNNGV. The CDR3 has 17 residues.

The CDR3 spells CASSLSPGVDYGYTF. The CDR3 nucleotides are TGTGCCAGCAGCCTCTCCCCCGGGGTGGACTATGGCTACACCTTC. This chain uses TRBV9 with TRBJ1-2; D remains unclear. This CDR3 has 15 amino acids. Germline loops: CDR1 SGDLS, CDR2 YYNGEE. The germline V and J ends were trimmed by 4 bases and 3 bases, with 16 bases remaining between them.

This clonotype was seen once. The V gene is TRBV5-1, the J gene TRBJ2-6; no reliable D call. Looked up from germline, CDR1 is SGHRS and CDR2 is YFSETQ. V was clipped by 4 bases and J by 0 bases, with 11 bases between them. The length of the CDR3 is 16 residues. For the CDR3, the DNA is TGCGCCAGCAGCCCCGAAACTTCCTCTGGGGCCAACGTCCTGACTTTC. This translates into CASSPETSSGANVLTF.

This clonotype was recorded many times. The chain employs TRBV2 and TRBJ1-2; D not certain. V was clipped by 2 bases and J by 5 bases, with 15 bases between them. The CDR3 runs 15 residues. From germline, CDR1 is SNHLY and CDR2 FYNNEI. This CDR3 reads CASSERGTDGYGYTF. CDR3 coding DNA: TGTGCCAGCAGTGAAAGAGGAACCGACGGTTATGGCTACACCTTC.

A word on this clonotype: One end of the junction fails to match germline, which may point to a read error. The CDR3 sequence is CSASEGNDWQHF. CDR3 DNA sequence: TGCAGTGCTAGCGAGGGTAATGATTGGCAGCACTTC. The gene calls are TRBV20-1 and TRBJ2-7; D may be TRBD2 (5 bases). Germline V lookup: CDR1 DFQATT, CDR2 SNEGSKA (reference sequence). CDR3 length equals 12 residues.

The chain uses TRBV2 and TRBJ1-2; D is undetermined. Deletions cut 6 bases from V and 3 bases from J, with 11 bases between. The CDR3 runs to 13 residues. Germline V gives CDR1 SNHLY, CDR2 FYNNEI. The CDR3, as DNA: TGTGCCAGCAGATATGGGCGCGACTATGGCTACACCTTC. Its protein is CASRYGRDYGYTF.

This clonotype was observed a single time. The chain carries TRBV14 and TRBJ2-7; perhaps TRBD2 as D (6 bases). This CDR3 is 16 amino acids long. V lost 1 base and J 0 bases, leaving 13 bases between the germline ends. The germline V gene encodes CDR1 SGHDN and CDR2 FVKESK. CDR3 protein: CASSQGASGRSYEQYF. The CDR3 nucleotides read TGTGCCAGCAGCCAAGGGGCCAGCGGGCGCTCCTACGAGCAGTACTTC.

The rearrangement joins TRBV19 to TRBJ1-1; TRBD1 is a possible D gene (5 bases). Deletions cut 7 bases from V and 6 bases from J, with 18 bases between. Germline CDR1 reads LNHDA; CDR2 reads SQIVND (reference sequence). The CDR3 sequence is 14 residues long. Written as DNA, the CDR3 is TGTGCCAGTACCGGGGACGCCCGGGGAGCTGAAGCTTTCTTT. It encodes CASTGDARGAEAFF.

Only a few counts were recorded for this clonotype. This chain connects TRBV2 to TRBJ1-1; no clear D gene. V was shortened by 7 bases and J by 0 bases, with 12 bases between the two germline ends. The CDR3 loop spans 14 amino acids. The germline CDR1 and CDR2 sequences are SNHLY and FYNNEI. The CDR3 DNA sequence: TGTGCCAGCATCGAAGGGAGGATGAACACTGAAGCTTTCTTT. It encodes CASIEGRMNTEAFF.

This clonotype showed up many times. The V and J genes are TRBV2 and TRBJ2-6; D remains ambiguous. V was pared by 0 bases and J by 4 bases, with 13 bases between. Germline CDR1 is SNHLY and CDR2 is FYNNEI. This CDR3 contains 17 residues. For the CDR3, the DNA is TGTGCCAGCAGTGAAGCGCTTTGGGGTTTAGGGGCCAACGTCCTGACTTTC. The encoded protein is CASSEALWGLGANVLTF.

Note on this clonotype: One end of the junction varies from germline; a read error may be responsible. The CDR3 nucleotides are TGTGCCAGCAGCCGACAGAACTACGAGCAGTTTTTT. It codes for CASSRQNYEQFF. The chain carries TRBV7-9 and TRBJ2-2; TRBD1 might be the D (5 bases). CDR3 length: 12 residues. Germline lookup yields CDR1 SEHNR and CDR2 FQNEAQ (reference sequence).

This clonotype was counted ten times or more. The V and J genes are TRBV15 and TRBJ1-6; 7 positions agree with TRBD1. J was trimmed by 9 bases and V by 0 bases; bases with no gene match: 5. Germline V gene sequence: CDR1 LNHNV, CDR2 YYDKDF (reference sequence). CDR3 length: 15 amino acids. DNA for the CDR3: TGTGCCACCAGCAGAGAAGGGCAGGGGGTTTCACCCCTCCACTTT. Protein: CATSREGQGVSPLHF. Full variable domain (remainder filled in from reference TRBV15 and TRBJ1-6): DAMVIQNPRYQVTQFGKPVTLSCSQTLNHNVMYWYQQKSSQAPKLLFHYYDKDFNNEADTPDNFQSRRPNTSFCFLDIRSPGLGDTAMYLCATSREGQGVSPLHFGNGTRLTVT.

The J gene is TRBJ1-2, the V gene TRBV7-2, with a tentative D call TRBD1 (6 bases). The length of the CDR3 is 14 residues. Trimming took off 6 bases at V and 6 bases at J, with 17 bases between the two ends. Looked up from germline, CDR1 is SGHTA and CDR2 is FQGNSA. The CDR3 region has the DNA TGTGCCAGCAGACCCACAGGGTTTCGGGATGGCTACACCTTC. It is translated as CASRPTGFRDGYTF.